The 21 T cell receptor beta chains listed next were all sequenced from one sample in a study of shared clonotypes between healthy human individuals. Sequenced by immunoSEQ multiplex PCR; TCRdb stores in-frame clones only, minus some. The sample includes some 1,600,000 clones, 95% to 99% of them seen just once. Sequenced sample: naive CD4+ T cells sorted from blood. Subset: CD45RA+ positively selected. The receptor set was obtained from a man aged 25 to 40 in good health.

The CDR3 nucleotides are TGTGCCAGCAGTGGACTAGCGGGAGGGATGGAGACCCAGTACTTC. Protein: CASSGLAGGMETQYF. The rearrangement uses TRBV6-5 and TRBJ2-5; 15 positions match TRBD2. This CDR3 has 15 amino acids. CDR1 and CDR2 (germline): MNHEY, SVGAGI. V was clipped by 5 bases and J by 5 bases; unmatched bases: 3.

CDR3 loop: CSVAAGSSYNEQFF. Written as DNA, the CDR3 is TGCAGCGTTGCGGCTGGCAGCTCCTACAATGAGCAGTTCTTC. The chain recombines TRBV29-1 with TRBJ2-1; unclear D gene. This CDR3 is built from 14 residues. The germline gives CDR1 SQVTM, CDR2 ANQGSEA. Trimming took off 4 bases at V and 0 bases at J, with 10 bases between the two ends.

This chain connects TRBV7-9 to TRBJ2-2; D not certain. The CDR3 runs 13 residues. V dropped 3 bases and J dropped 7 bases, with 9 bases sitting between them. CDR1 and CDR2 (germline): SEHNR, FQNEAQ (reference sequence). DNA for the CDR3: TGTGCCAGCAGCTTTCAGCGATTCGGGGAGCTGTTTTTT. It translates to CASSFQRFGELFF.

This chain links TRBV5-1 with TRBJ1-4; weak D call: TRBD1 (6 bases). Germline values: CDR1 SGHRS, CDR2 YFSETQ. The length of the CDR3 is 15 residues. V was cut by 2 bases and J by 2 bases, with 10 bases left in between. CDR3 protein: CASSLTQGTNEKLFF. CDR3 nucleotide sequence: TGCGCCAGCAGCTTAACTCAGGGGACTAATGAAAAACTGTTTTTT.

This clone was recorded once. The rearrangement uses TRBV13 and TRBJ2-3, with D unresolved. This CDR3 has 14 amino acids. Germline V gives CDR1 PRHDT, CDR2 FYEKMQ (reference sequence). The germline V and J ends were trimmed by 2 bases and 4 bases, with 10 bases remaining between them. CDR3 in amino acids: CASSLNGPPDTQYF. Here the CDR3 DNA reads TGTGCCAGCAGCTTAAATGGTCCCCCAGATACGCAGTATTTT. The full variable domain, rest sourced from reference TRBV13 and TRBJ2-3, is AAGVIQSPRHLIKEKRETATLKCYPIPRHDTVYWYQQGPGQDPQFLISFYEKMQSDKGSIPDRFSAQQFSDYHSELNMSSLELGDSALYFCASSLNGPPDTQYFGPGTRLTVL.

In the case of this clone: The sample holds other DNA sequences that translate to the same CDR3. The chain joins TRBV28 to TRBJ2-3; D is tentatively TRBD1 or TRBD2 (5 bases each). The ends were cut back, 7 bases at V and 0 bases at J, with 8 bases in the middle. The CDR3 sequence is 13 residues long. Germline lookup yields CDR1 MDHEN and CDR2 SYDVKM. CDR3 amino acids: CASTGGSTDTQYF. The CDR3 DNA is TGTGCCAGCACTGGGGGTAGCACAGATACGCAGTATTTT.

The chain combines TRBV5-1 with TRBJ2-3; 8 bases match TRBD2. The CDR3 consists of 17 residues. Trimming cost V 4 bases and J 1 base; bases outside gene matches: 11. CDR1 SGHRS and CDR2 YFSETQ come from the germline V gene. CDR3 in DNA: TGCGCCAGCAGCCCGGATCCTAGCGGGCAACGCACAGATACGCAGTATTTT. This gives the protein CASSPDPSGQRTDTQYF.

A note on this clone: Other nucleotide sequences in the sample specify the same CDR3. The V gene is TRBV5-1, the J gene TRBJ2-7, with no clear D. CDR3 length: 11 residues. Germline lookup yields CDR1 SGHRS and CDR2 YFSETQ. Trimming removed 4 bases at V and 4 bases at J, with 6 bases between. CDR3 sequence: CASSSNYEQYF. The CDR3 DNA reads as TGCGCCAGCAGCAGCAATTACGAGCAGTACTTC. Together with reference TRBV5-1 and TRBJ2-7, the CDR3 gives the full variable domain: KAGVTQTPRYLIKTRGQQVTLSCSPISGHRSVSWYQQTPGQGLQFLFEYFSETQRNKGNFPGRFSGRQFSNSRSEMNVSTLELGDSALYLCASSSNYEQYFGPGTRLTVT.

Comments on this clone: Other DNA sequences from this sample encode an identical CDR3 as well. This rearrangement joins TRBV5-1 to TRBJ2-1; no firm D call. Germline values: CDR1 SGHRS, CDR2 YFSETQ. V was trimmed by 2 bases and J by 0 bases, leaving 9 bases between them. The CDR3 contains 15 residues. This CDR3 reads CASSLRPSSYNEQFF. DNA for the CDR3: TGCGCCAGCAGCTTAAGGCCGAGCTCCTACAATGAGCAGTTCTTC. The whole variable domain, filled in from reference TRBV5-1 and TRBJ2-1, reads KAGVTQTPRYLIKTRGQQVTLSCSPISGHRSVSWYQQTPGQGLQFLFEYFSETQRNKGNFPGRFSGRQFSNSRSEMNVSTLELGDSALYLCASSLRPSSYNEQFFGPGTRLTVL.

The chain couples TRBV12-5 to TRBJ2-2; D is unresolved. The CDR3 sequence is 12 residues long. V shed 1 base and J shed 3 bases, with 0 bases lying between them. Germline loops: CDR1 LGHNT, CDR2 FRNRAP. In DNA form, the CDR3 reads TGTGCTAGTGGTTTGGACACCGGGGAGCTGTTTTTT. This sequence encodes CASGLDTGELFF.

The CDR3: CATRVGQGLYQPQHF. CDR3 sequence (DNA): TGTGCCACCAGGGTAGGACAGGGGCTATATCAGCCCCAGCATTTT. J is TRBJ1-5 and V is TRBV28; 9 nucleotides align to TRBD1. The CDR3 runs 15 residues. V was clipped by 10 bases and J by 5 bases; unmatched bases: 12. Germline CDR1 reads MDHEN; CDR2 reads SYDVKM.

The genes are TRBV27 and TRBJ2-7; tentatively, D is TRBD2 (5 bases). V lost 2 bases to trimming and J lost 6 bases, with 14 bases between them. The CDR3 extends over 14 amino acids. CDR1 is MNHEY, CDR2 SMNVEV, per germline (reference sequence). CDR3 DNA: TGTGCCAGCAGTTTAATGTTGGGAGTAGGCGAGCAGTACTTC. This sequence encodes CASSLMLGVGEQYF.

About this clone itself: This CDR3 is also generated by other DNA sequences in the sample. V gene TRBV7-9 combines with J gene TRBJ1-1, with D possibly matching TRBD1 (6 bases). V was trimmed by 4 bases and J by 4 bases, leaving 10 bases between them. CDR3 length: 13 amino acids. Germline CDR1 is SEHNR and CDR2 is FQNEAQ (reference sequence). The CDR3 DNA reads as TGTGCCAGCAGCTCAAGGGGGGGCACTGAAGCTTTCTTT. It encodes CASSSRGGTEAFF. The full variable domain, completed using reference TRBV7-9 and TRBJ1-1, is DTGVSQNPRHKITKRGQNVTFRCDPISEHNRLYWYRQTLGQGPEFLTYFQNEAQLEKSRLLSDRFSAERPKGSFSTLEIQRTEQGDSAMYLCASSSRGGTEAFFGQGTRLTVV.

This clone was observed once. This CDR3 is CASSPDLVETQYF. The DNA for the CDR3 is TGTGCCAGCAGTCCGGACCTAGTAGAGACCCAGTACTTC. The chain uses TRBV6-6 and TRBJ2-5; D is uncertain. This CDR3 contains 13 residues. Germline CDR1 MNHNY, CDR2 SVGAGI (reference sequence). Trimming stripped 5 bases from V and 4 bases from J, with 11 bases between.

The chain recombines TRBV7-3 with TRBJ2-2; TRBD2 matches at 8 bases. The junction had 4 bases not matched to a gene; V was cut back by 6 bases and J by 1 base. The CDR3 covers 15 residues. Germline loops: CDR1 SGHTA, CDR2 FQGTGA. CDR3 coding DNA: TGTGCCAGCAGTAGTACTAGCGGGAACACCGGGGAGCTGTTTTTT. The encoded protein is CASSSTSGNTGELFF. The whole variable domain, remainder taken from reference TRBV7-3 and TRBJ2-2, is GAGVSQTPSNKVTEKGKYVELRCDPISGHTALYWYRQSLGQGPEFLIYFQGTGAADDSGLPNDRFFAVRPEGSVSTLKIQRTERGDSAVYLCASSSTSGNTGELFFGEGSRLTVL.

This clone occurred once. This sequence joins TRBV7-2 and TRBJ1-5; D not resolved. The germline V gene encodes CDR1 SGHTA and CDR2 FQGNSA. This CDR3 has 15 residues. V lost 1 base to trimming and J lost 2 bases, with 9 bases between them. The CDR3 DNA reads as TGTGCCAGCAGCTTAGAGGTGTCGGGCAATCAGCCCCAGCATTTT. Encoded protein: CASSLEVSGNQPQHF.

V and J are TRBV4-3 and TRBJ2-5; the match to TRBD1 covers 9 bases. J gave up 5 bases and V 4 bases, and 5 bases lay outside the gene matches. The CDR3 length is 14 residues. The germline gives CDR1 LGHNA, CDR2 YSLEER. CDR3 DNA: TGCGCCAGCAGCCTCGACAGGGGGTCGGAGACCCAGTACTTC. Residues: CASSLDRGSETQYF.

Note on this clone: Other DNA sequences from this sample encode an identical CDR3 as well. V usage is TRBV5-1 and J usage is TRBJ2-7; D is uncertain. The CDR3 sequence is 13 residues long. The germline V gene encodes CDR1 SGHRS and CDR2 YFSETQ. V gave up 0 bases and J gave up 6 bases, with 10 bases separating them. The CDR3 bases are TGCGCCAGCAGCTTGGCCGCCAACAGCGAGCAGTACTTC. Its translation is CASSLAANSEQYF. The full variable domain, completed using reference TRBV5-1 and TRBJ2-7, is KAGVTQTPRYLIKTRGQQVTLSCSPISGHRSVSWYQQTPGQGLQFLFEYFSETQRNKGNFPGRFSGRQFSNSRSEMNVSTLELGDSALYLCASSLAANSEQYFGPGTRLTVT.

The rearrangement uses TRBV19 and TRBJ1-2, with D possibly matching TRBD1 (6 bases). From germline, CDR1 is LNHDA and CDR2 SQIVND (reference sequence). The length of the CDR3 is 15 residues. V lost 5 bases, J lost 3 bases, and 16 bases lay in between. CDR3 DNA: TGTGCCAGTAGTGTACCGGGACACACAGACTATGGCTACACCTTC. The encoded protein is CASSVPGHTDYGYTF.

The chain employs TRBV7-3 and TRBJ2-2; weak D call: TRBD2 (5 bases). Trimming removed 5 bases at V and 7 bases at J, with 11 bases between. CDR1 and CDR2 (germline): SGHTA, FQGTGA. CDR3 length equals 13 residues. CDR3 amino acids: CASSPGRVGELFF. CDR3 nucleotide sequence: TGTGCCAGCAGCCCGGGAAGAGTCGGGGAGCTGTTTTTT.

The chain joins TRBV18 to TRBJ1-2; weak D call: TRBD1 (5 bases). The CDR3 is made up of 15 amino acids. Germline CDR1 is KGHSH and CDR2 is LQKENI. The germline V and J ends were trimmed by 4 bases and 5 bases, with 17 bases remaining between them. In nucleotides, the CDR3 is TGTGCCAGCTCACTCGGGAAAGGGAAGGGGTATGGCTACACCTTC. This encodes CASSLGKGKGYGYTF.